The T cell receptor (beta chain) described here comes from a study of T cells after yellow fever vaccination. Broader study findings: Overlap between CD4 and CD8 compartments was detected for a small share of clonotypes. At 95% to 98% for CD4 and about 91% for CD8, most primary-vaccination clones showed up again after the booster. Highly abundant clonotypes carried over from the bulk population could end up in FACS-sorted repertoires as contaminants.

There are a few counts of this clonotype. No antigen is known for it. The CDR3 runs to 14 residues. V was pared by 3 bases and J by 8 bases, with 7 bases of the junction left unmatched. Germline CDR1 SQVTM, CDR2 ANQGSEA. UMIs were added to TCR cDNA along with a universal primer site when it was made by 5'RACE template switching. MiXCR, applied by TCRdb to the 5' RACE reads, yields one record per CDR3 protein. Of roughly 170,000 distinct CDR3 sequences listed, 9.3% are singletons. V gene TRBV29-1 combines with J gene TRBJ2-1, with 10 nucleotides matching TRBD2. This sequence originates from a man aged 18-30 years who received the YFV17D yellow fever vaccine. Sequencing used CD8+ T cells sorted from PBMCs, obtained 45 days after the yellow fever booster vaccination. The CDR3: CSVEKRGGGYEQFF. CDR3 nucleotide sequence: TGCAGCGTTGAGAAGCGGGGGGGCGGTTATGAGCAGTTCTTC.